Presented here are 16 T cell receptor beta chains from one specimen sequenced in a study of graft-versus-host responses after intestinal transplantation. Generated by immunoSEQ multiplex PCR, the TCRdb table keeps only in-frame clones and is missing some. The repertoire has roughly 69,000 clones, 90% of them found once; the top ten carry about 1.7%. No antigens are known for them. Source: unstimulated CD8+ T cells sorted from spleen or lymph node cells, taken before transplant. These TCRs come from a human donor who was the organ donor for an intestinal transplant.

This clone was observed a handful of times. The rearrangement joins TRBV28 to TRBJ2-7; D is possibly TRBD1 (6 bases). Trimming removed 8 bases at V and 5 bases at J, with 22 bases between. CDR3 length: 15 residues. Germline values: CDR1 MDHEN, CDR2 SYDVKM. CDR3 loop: CASCPSSGAGNEQYF. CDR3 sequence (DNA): TGTGCCAGCTGCCCCAGTTCAGGGGCAGGGAACGAGCAGTACTTC.

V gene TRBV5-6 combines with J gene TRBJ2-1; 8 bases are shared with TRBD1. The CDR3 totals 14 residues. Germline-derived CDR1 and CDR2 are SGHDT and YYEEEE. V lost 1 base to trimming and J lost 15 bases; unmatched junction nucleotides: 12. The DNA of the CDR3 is TGTGCCAGCAGCTTGAGGCAGGGGGCTGGTGCGCCGTTCTTC. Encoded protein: CASSLRQGAGAPFF.

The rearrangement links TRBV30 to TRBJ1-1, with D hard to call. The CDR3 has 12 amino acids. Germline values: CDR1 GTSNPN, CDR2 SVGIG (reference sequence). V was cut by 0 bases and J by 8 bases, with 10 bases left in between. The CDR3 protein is CAWSVVSGEAFF. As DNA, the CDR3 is TGTGCCTGGAGTGTAGTCTCGGGAGAAGCTTTCTTT. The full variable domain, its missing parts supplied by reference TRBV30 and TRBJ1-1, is SQTIHQWPATLVQPVGSPLSLECTVEGTSNPNLYWYRQAAGRGLQLLFYSVGIGQISSEVPQNLSASRPQDRQFILSSKKLLLSDSGFYLCAWSVVSGEAFFGQGTRLTVV.

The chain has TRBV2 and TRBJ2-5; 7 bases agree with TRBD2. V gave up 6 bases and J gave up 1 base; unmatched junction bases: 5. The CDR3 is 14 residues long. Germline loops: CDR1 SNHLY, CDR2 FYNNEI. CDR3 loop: CASRVSSGQETQYF. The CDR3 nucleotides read TGTGCCAGCAGAGTCTCTAGCGGCCAAGAGACCCAGTACTTC.

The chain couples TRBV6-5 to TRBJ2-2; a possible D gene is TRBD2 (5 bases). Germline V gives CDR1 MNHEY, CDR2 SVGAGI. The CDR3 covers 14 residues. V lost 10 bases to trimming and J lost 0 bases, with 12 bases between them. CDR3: CATMREPNTGELFF. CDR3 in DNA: TGTGCCACGATGAGGGAACCGAACACCGGGGAGCTGTTTTTT.

CDR3 nucleotides: TGTGCCACCAGCAGAGGACAGGGAGGTAGTCAGCCCCAGCATTTT. This encodes CATSRGQGGSQPQHF. The chain links TRBV15 to TRBJ1-5; 7 bases match TRBD1. This CDR3 is 15 amino acids long. CDR1 is LNHNV and CDR2 is YYDKDF in the germline V gene (reference sequence). After removal of 1 base from V and 6 bases from J, the junction contained 6 bases not matched to a gene.

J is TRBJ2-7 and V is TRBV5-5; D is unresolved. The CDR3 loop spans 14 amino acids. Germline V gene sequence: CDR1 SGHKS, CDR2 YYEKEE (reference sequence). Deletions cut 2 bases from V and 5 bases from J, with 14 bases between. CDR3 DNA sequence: TGTGCCAGCAGCTTATTGCGATCAGGCAACGAGCAGTACTTC. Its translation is CASSLLRSGNEQYF.

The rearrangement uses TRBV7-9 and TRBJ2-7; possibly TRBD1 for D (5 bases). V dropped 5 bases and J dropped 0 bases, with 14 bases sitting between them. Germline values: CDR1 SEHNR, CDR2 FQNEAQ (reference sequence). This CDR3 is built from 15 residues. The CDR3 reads CASSPPTVTSYEQYF. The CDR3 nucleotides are TGTGCCAGCAGCCCGCCGACAGTGACCTCCTACGAGCAGTACTTC.

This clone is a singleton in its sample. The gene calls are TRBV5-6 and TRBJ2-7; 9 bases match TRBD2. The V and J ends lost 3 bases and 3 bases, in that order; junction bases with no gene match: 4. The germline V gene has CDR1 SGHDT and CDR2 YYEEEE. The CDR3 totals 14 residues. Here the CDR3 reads CASSSRLAVYEQYF. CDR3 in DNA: TGTGCCAGCAGCTCCCGACTAGCGGTCTACGAGCAGTACTTC. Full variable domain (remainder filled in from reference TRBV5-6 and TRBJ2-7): DAGVTQSPTHLIKTRGQQVTLRCSPKSGHDTVSWYQQALGQGPQFIFQYYEEEERQRGNFPDRFSGHQFPNYSSELNVNALLLGDSALYLCASSSRLAVYEQYFGPGTRLTVT.

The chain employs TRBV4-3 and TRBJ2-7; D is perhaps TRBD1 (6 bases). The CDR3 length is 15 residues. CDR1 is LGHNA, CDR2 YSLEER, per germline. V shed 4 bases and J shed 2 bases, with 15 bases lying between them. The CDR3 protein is CASSLGQSGAYEQYF. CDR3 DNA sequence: TGCGCCAGCAGCCTCGGACAGTCTGGGGCCTACGAGCAGTACTTC.

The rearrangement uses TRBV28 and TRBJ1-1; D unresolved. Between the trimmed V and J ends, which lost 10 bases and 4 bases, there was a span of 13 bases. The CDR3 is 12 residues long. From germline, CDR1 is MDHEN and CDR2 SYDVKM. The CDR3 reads CATREEGTEAFF. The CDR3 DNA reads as TGTGCCACTCGGGAGGAGGGCACTGAAGCTTTCTTT. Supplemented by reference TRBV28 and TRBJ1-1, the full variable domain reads DVKVTQSSRYLVKRTGEKVFLECVQDMDHENMFWYRQDPGLGLRLIYFSYDVKMKEKGDIPEGYSVSREKKERFSLILESASTNQTSMYLCATREEGTEAFFGQGTRLTVV.

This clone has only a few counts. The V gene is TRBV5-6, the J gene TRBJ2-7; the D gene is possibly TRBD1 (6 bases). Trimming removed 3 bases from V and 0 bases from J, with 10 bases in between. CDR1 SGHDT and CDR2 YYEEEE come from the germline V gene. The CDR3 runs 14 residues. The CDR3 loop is CASSSTGSSYEQYF. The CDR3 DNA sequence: TGTGCCAGCAGCTCGACAGGAAGCTCCTACGAGCAGTACTTC.

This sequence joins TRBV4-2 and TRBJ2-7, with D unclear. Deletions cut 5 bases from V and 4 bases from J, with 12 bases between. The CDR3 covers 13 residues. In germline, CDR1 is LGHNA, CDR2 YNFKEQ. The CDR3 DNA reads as TGTGCCAGCAGCTTGTACAACGCTTACGAGCAGTACTTC. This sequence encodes CASSLYNAYEQYF.

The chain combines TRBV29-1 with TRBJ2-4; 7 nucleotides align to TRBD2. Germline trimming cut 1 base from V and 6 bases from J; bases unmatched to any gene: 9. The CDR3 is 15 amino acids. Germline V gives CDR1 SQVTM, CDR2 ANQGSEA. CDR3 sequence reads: CSVEGLGRDGNIQYF. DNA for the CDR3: TGCAGCGTTGAAGGCCTGGGGAGGGACGGAAACATTCAGTACTTC. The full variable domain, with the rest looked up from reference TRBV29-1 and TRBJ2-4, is SAVISQKPSRDICQRGTSLTIQCQVDSQVTMMFWYRQQPGQSLTLIATANQGSEATYESGFVIDKFPISRPNLTFSTLTVSNMSPEDSSIYLCSVEGLGRDGNIQYFGAGTRLSVL.

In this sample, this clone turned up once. The CDR3 DNA sequence: TGTGCCAGCTCACCCACCACGTCCGGCTACGAGCAGTACTTC. Translating it yields CASSPTTSGYEQYF. This chain uses TRBV18 with TRBJ2-7; D is ambiguous. Germline V CDR1 and CDR2: KGHSH, LQKENI. V lost 3 bases and J lost 3, with 12 bases in between. This CDR3 has 14 residues.

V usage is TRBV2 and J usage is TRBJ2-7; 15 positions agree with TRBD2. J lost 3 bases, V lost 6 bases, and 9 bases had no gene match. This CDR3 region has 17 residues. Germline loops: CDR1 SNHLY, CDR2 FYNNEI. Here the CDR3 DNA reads TGTGCCAGCAGCGGGACTAGCGGGAGGCCACCTTACTACGAGCAGTACTTC. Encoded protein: CASSGTSGRPPYYEQYF.